The rows below give T cell receptor beta chains drawn from one sample of a study of CD8 T cells in Susac syndrome. Each CDR3 protein gets one entry after TCRdb re-called the immunoSEQ multiplex PCR reads with MiXCR. The table lists about 150,000 distinct CDR3 sequences, approximately 94% of them singletons. The material sequenced was CD4+ T cells from PBMCs. The receptors stem from a human donor in good health. CDR3s include the opening cysteine and the closing phenylalanine or tryptophan. The order of the fields is clone size, J gene, V gene, D gene, CDR3 DNA, CDR3 protein. A D gene is named only where the DNA matches it firmly. Part of the rows lack a size; the others show once, few, many or a class for expanded clones.

-,TRBJ2-7,TRBV6-5,-,TGTGCCAGCAGTTATGCTTTCGGGGAACCCTACGAGCAGTACTTC,CASSYAFGEPYEQYF
-,TRBJ2-3,TRBV30,TRBD2,TGTGCCTGGAGTGGGACTAGCGGGAGGTCGGATACGCAGTATTTT,CAWSGTSGRSDTQYF
-,TRBJ2-4,TRBV20-1,-,TGCAGTGCAGGGGTTCCGTCGGGAAACATTCAGTACTTC,CSAGVPSGNIQYF
once,TRBJ2-3,TRBV18,-,TGTGCCAGCTCACCGGAAGCTAGCACAGATACGCAGTATTTT,CASSPEASTDTQYF
few,TRBJ1-1,TRBV18,-,TGTGCCAGCTCACCCGACTTGAACACTGAAGCTTTCTTT,CASSPDLNTEAFF
-,TRBJ2-7,TRBV5-6,-,TGTGCCAGCAGCTCGGCTATCTCCTACGAGCAGTACTTC,CASSSAISYEQYF
-,TRBJ2-1,TRBV20-1,-,TGCAGTGCTAGAGCGGACTCAGGGGAGTTCTTC,CSARADSGEFF
-,TRBJ1-1,TRBV20-1,-,TGCAGTGCTAGAGATGTTTGGGACACTGAAGCTTTCTTT,CSARDVWDTEAFF
-,TRBJ2-7,TRBV5-6,-,TGTGCCAGCAGCTTGGCCGTCACAGCCTACTCCTACGAGCAGTACTTC,CASSLAVTAYSYEQYF
once,TRBJ1-2,TRBV7-9,-,TGTGCCAGCAGCACAAGAAGAGACAGTGGACTCGGCTATGGCTACACCTTC,CASSTRRDSGLGYGYTF
-,TRBJ2-5,TRBV18,-,TGTGCCAGCTTTCGGGGGTCTCCCCAAGAGACCCAGTACTTC,CASFRGSPQETQYF
-,TRBJ2-1,TRBV19,-,TGTGCCACCGAGGGTGAGCAGTTCTTC,CATEGEQFF
-,TRBJ2-3,TRBV7-8,TRBD1,TGTGCCAGCAGCAATGGACAGGGGGGCGATACGCAGTATTTT,CASSNGQGGDTQYF